This TCR beta chain was documented in a study of OX40 agonist ivuxolimab in advanced cancers. On the study more broadly: Ivuxolimab, an agonist antibody against OX40 (CD134), was given to patients. Prior checkpoint blockade (anti-PD-1, anti-PD-L1 or anti-CTLA-4) was permitted; around 40% had it. Dose-escalation patients were diagnosed with hepatocellular carcinoma, melanoma, renal cell cancer or head and neck cancer.

Assay: immunoSEQ multiplex PCR; the TCRdb copy retains only in-frame clones and omits some. Among roughly 67,000 clones listed, 80% to 95% were seen once. CDR1 and CDR2 from the germline V gene are MNHEY and SMNVEV (reference sequence). V was pared by 5 bases and J by 4 bases, with 7 bases of the junction left unmatched. This CDR3 comprises 15 residues. The chain is built from TRBV27 and TRBJ2-4; 8 positions agree with TRBD1. The TCR was taken from an adult with an advanced solid tumor such as melanoma, head and neck, liver or kidney cancer. The source material was CD4+ or CD8+ T cells sorted from blood, sampled in a trial of the OX40 agonist ivuxolimab. Written as DNA, the CDR3 is TGTGCCAGCAGTACCTTCGACAGGGGAAAAAACATTCAGTACTTC. Protein: CASSTFDRGKNIQYF.